What follows are 3 T cell receptor beta chains derived from one specimen sequenced in a study of T cells in Graves' hyperthyroidism and ophthalmopathy. Researchers amplified the TCR beta CDR3 regions from RNA transcripts. HTBI primers drove first-round RT-PCR of the TCR CDR3. MiXCR, applied by TCRdb to the multiplex PCR reads, yields one record per CDR3 protein. Of 550,000 to 700,000 distinct CDR3 sequences listed, 46% are singletons. Input material: peripheral blood or thyroid tissue (not recorded which). These receptors were collected from an adult woman with Graves' disease, either hyperthyroidism or ophthalmopathy (not recorded which).

This clonotype was observed a few times. The gene calls are TRBV7-2 and TRBJ2-2; 9 bases fit TRBD1. The germline gives CDR1 SGHTA, CDR2 FQGNSA. This CDR3 region has 16 residues. Trimming removed 5 bases from V and 7 bases from J; junction bases left unmatched: 11. The CDR3 coding sequence is TGTGCCAGCAGCGCCCTAAGGGACAGGGAGGGCGGGGAGCTGTTTTTT. Translated: CASSALRDREGGELFF.

This clonotype was counted ten times or more. This chain uses TRBV24-1 with TRBJ1-1, with D perhaps matching TRBD1 (6 bases). Germline V gives CDR1 KGHDR, CDR2 SFDVKD. The CDR3 is 15 residues long. Trimming took off 4 bases at V and 1 base at J, with 12 bases between the two ends. CDR3 loop: CATSDSRTANTEAFF. CDR3 DNA: TGTGCCACCAGTGACTCGCGGACAGCGAACACTGAAGCTTTCTTT.

This clonotype was detected ten times or more. CDR3 protein: CASSLPGPLHF. The CDR3 DNA follows: TGCGCCAGCAGCCTCCCGGGGCCCCTCCACTTT. The J gene is TRBJ1-6, the V gene TRBV4-1; the D is unclear. The CDR3 runs to 11 residues. Per the germline V gene, CDR1 is MGHRA and CDR2 is YSYEKL. The V end lost 4 bases, the J end lost 13 bases, and 8 bases lay between the germline ends.